The 8 T cell receptor beta chains below come from one sample, sequenced in a study of identical twins. TCRdb itself ran the 5' RACE reads through MiXCR, one entry per CDR3 protein. The profile shows 600,000 to 800,000 distinct CDR3 sequences, less than 25% of them singletons. These data were likewise used in another study, on T cells expressing NK-cell markers.

Sequencing was performed on PBMCs. The receptors were sampled from a woman aged 18-30 years in good health.

The CDR3 nucleotides are TGTGCCAGCACCCGCCTAGCGACTAGCACAGATACGCAGTATTTT. Translation gives CASTRLATSTDTQYF. The chain combines TRBV6-2 or TRBV6-3 with TRBJ2-3, with a weak D call TRBD2 (6 bases). V lost 7 bases and J 0 bases, leaving 14 bases between the germline ends. CDR3 length equals 15 residues. The germline V gene has CDR1 MNHEY and CDR2 SVGEGT.

The CDR3 DNA is TGTGCCAGCAGCTTAAGGGGGGTGGGTAGCAATGAGCAGTTCTTC. It encodes CASSLRGVGSNEQFF. The gene calls are TRBV7-3 and TRBJ2-1; tentative D call: TRBD2 (6 bases). Germline CDR1 and CDR2: SGHTA and FQGTGA. The CDR3 has 15 residues. Trimming left V 1 base short and J 6 bases short, with 13 bases between.

This clonotype came up many times. This chain joins TRBV6-1 and TRBJ2-1; 8 positions agree with TRBD2. Trimming removed 5 bases from V and 4 bases from J; junction bases left unmatched: 7. Germline loops: CDR1 MNHNS, CDR2 SASEGT. This CDR3 is 15 amino acids long. The CDR3 here is CASSTVGGDYNEQFF. CDR3 nucleotides: TGTGCCAGCAGTACCGTCGGGGGGGATTACAATGAGCAGTTCTTC.

This clonotype has ten or more counts. The chain is built from TRBV9 and TRBJ2-3, with no clear D. V lost 1 base to trimming and J lost 5 bases, with 5 bases between them. The germline CDR1 and CDR2 sequences are SGDLS and YYNGEE. The CDR3 loop spans 12 amino acids. CDR3 DNA: TGTGCCAGCAGCGTAAGTTTAGATACGCAGTATTTT. Translated: CASSVSLDTQYF.

Details on this clonotype: A much larger clone lies a single base off, so this may be a read error. This sequence joins TRBV12-1 and TRBJ2-5. TRBV12-1 constitutes a pseudogene. This CDR3 is 14 amino acids long. In DNA, the CDR3 is TGTGCCGGCAGCTGTTGTGATAACCAAGAGACCCAGTACTTC. Its translation is CAGSCCDNQETQYF.

This clonotype turned up a few times. The CDR3 loop reads CSARRVDEQFF. The CDR3 DNA reads TGCAGTGCTAGGAGGGTCGATGAGCAGTTCTTC. V is TRBV20-1 and J is TRBJ2-1; D perhaps matches TRBD2 (5 bases). V was pared by 3 bases and J by 8 bases, with 8 bases between. Germline loops: CDR1 DFQATT, CDR2 SNEGSKA (reference sequence). The CDR3 is 11 residues long.

This clonotype was seen a few times. The chain has TRBV25-1 and TRBJ2-3, with 12 bases lining up with TRBD2. The V segment lost 7 bases and the J segment 3 bases; nucleotides outside the gene matches: 8. This CDR3 region has 16 residues. CDR1 is MGHDK and CDR2 is SYGVNS in the germline V gene. CDR3 loop: CASTVTSGSLTDTQYF. CDR3 sequence (DNA): TGTGCCAGCACCGTGACTAGCGGGAGTTTAACAGATACGCAGTATTTT.

The chain recombines TRBV6-1 with TRBJ2-1; unclear D gene. Germline CDR1 reads MNHNS; CDR2 reads SASEGT. V was pared by 0 bases and J by 13 bases, with 10 bases between. This CDR3 has 12 amino acids. In nucleotides, the CDR3 is TGTGCCAGCAGTGAAGCCCTCGAGATACAGTTCTTC. Translating it yields CASSEALEIQFF.